A single sample is the source of the 16 T cell receptor beta chains below, sequenced in a study of T cells in Graves' hyperthyroidism and ophthalmopathy. Using RNA transcripts as the source, TCR beta CDR3 regions were amplified. Initially, a first-round RT-PCR of the TCR CDR3 employed the HTBI primer set. TCRdb re-called the multiplex PCR reads with MiXCR, one entry per CDR3 protein. The table shows 300,000 to 350,000 distinct CDR3 sequences, with more than 11% occurring only once. The sequenced sample was blood. Receptor source: a woman aged 30 to 39 with Graves' hyperthyroidism.

V is TRBV18 and J is TRBJ2-3; 7 positions agree with TRBD2. Germline V gene data show CDR1 as KGHSH and CDR2 as LQKENI. The J segment lost 1 base and the V segment lost 1 base, leaving 5 bases of the junction unmatched. The CDR3 is 16 amino acids. Here the CDR3 reads CASSPRGGVRTDTQYF. DNA for the CDR3: TGTGCCAGCTCACCACGGGGGGGAGTACGCACAGATACGCAGTATTTT. The full variable domain, in which reference TRBV18 and TRBJ2-3 provide the parts outside the CDR3, is NAGVMQNPRHLVRRRGQEARLRCSPMKGHSHVYWYRQLPEEGLKFMVYLQKENIIDESGMPKERFSAEFPKEGPSILRIQQVVRGDSAAYFCASSPRGGVRTDTQYFGPGTRLTVL.

This clonotype came up many times. This chain's CDR3 is CASSDSGRGNTGELFF. CDR3 nucleotide sequence: TGTGCCAGCAGTGATAGCGGGAGAGGGAACACCGGGGAGCTGTTTTTT. J is TRBJ2-2 and V is TRBV28, with TRBD2 matching 9 bases. Per the germline V gene, CDR1 is MDHEN and CDR2 is SYDVKM. The ends lost 5 bases at V and 1 base at J; junction bases unmatched: 5. The CDR3 runs 16 residues.

The CDR3 loop is CASTPRGSVDGNEQFF. In DNA form, the CDR3 reads TGTGCCAGCACCCCAAGGGGAAGCGTAGACGGCAATGAGCAGTTCTTC. The rearrangement links TRBV12-3 or TRBV12-4 to TRBJ2-1; tentatively, D is TRBD1 (5 bases). The CDR3 sequence is 16 residues long. V lost 7 bases to trimming and J lost 6 bases, with 22 bases between them.

The chain recombines TRBV9 with TRBJ1-1; the match to TRBD1 covers 8 bases. Germline CDR1 SGDLS, CDR2 YYNGEE. The CDR3 contains 16 residues. With V trimmed by 4 bases and J by 4 bases, 12 bases remained unmatched. The CDR3 DNA is TGTGCCAGCAGCCCCGGGACAGGACCCCTGGGCACTGAAGCTTTCTTT. It codes for CASSPGTGPLGTEAFF.

This clonotype was detected many times. The chain is built from TRBV20-1 and TRBJ1-5; 8 bases match TRBD1. The germline CDR1 and CDR2 sequences are DFQATT and SNEGSKA (reference sequence). This CDR3 comprises 13 residues. The V and J ends lost 0 bases and 7 bases, in that order; junction bases with no gene match: 2. CDR3 residues: CSARDQGAQPQHF. CDR3 in DNA: TGCAGTGCTAGAGATCAGGGGGCCCAGCCCCAGCATTTT.

This clonotype was observed at least ten times. The CDR3 protein is CASSLASGIDEQFF. CDR3 bases: TGTGCCAGCAGCTTAGCGTCAGGGATTGATGAGCAGTTCTTC. The rearrangement uses TRBV2 and TRBJ2-1; D may match TRBD1 or TRBD2 (5 bases each). The V end lost 6 bases, the J end lost 8 bases, and 17 bases lay between the germline ends. The CDR3 is made up of 14 amino acids. Per germline, CDR1 SNHLY and CDR2 FYNNEI.

This clonotype was found many times. The chain joins TRBV6-2 or TRBV6-3 to TRBJ2-1; D is unresolved. V was trimmed by 8 bases and J by 4 bases, leaving 15 bases between them. The CDR3 consists of 14 residues. The V gene's germline CDR1 is MNHEY and CDR2 SVGEGT. In DNA form, the CDR3 reads TGTGCCAGCTGGGGATCTCGGATTTACAATGAGCAGTTCTTC. The encoded protein is CASWGSRIYNEQFF.

This clonotype came up many times. J is TRBJ1-1 and V is TRBV5-1; a weak D match, TRBD1 (5 bases). The CDR3 extends over 13 amino acids. The germline gives CDR1 SGHRS, CDR2 YFSETQ. The ends were cut back, 0 bases at V and 4 bases at J, with 7 bases in the middle. The DNA of the CDR3 is TGCGCCAGCAGCTTGGGACAGTCCACTGAAGCTTTCTTT. Its translation is CASSLGQSTEAFF.

The sample holds many counts of this clonotype. The chain is built from TRBV7-2 and TRBJ2-7; 10 bases agree with TRBD1. V dropped 4 bases and J dropped 4; count of bases not matched to a gene: 4. CDR3 length: 14 residues. Germline CDR1 is SGHTA and CDR2 is FQGNSA. The CDR3 reads CASSSPGQGYEQYF. DNA for the CDR3: TGTGCCAGCAGCTCTCCGGGACAGGGGTACGAGCAGTACTTC.

The sample holds many counts of this clonotype. CDR3 residues: CASSSNSPTDTQYF. In nucleotides, the CDR3 is TGTGCCAGCAGCTCAAATAGCCCCACAGATACGCAGTATTTT. This chain connects TRBV7-2 to TRBJ2-3; unclear D gene. The CDR3 length is 14 residues. The V end lost 4 bases, the J end lost 2 bases, and 10 bases lay between the germline ends. CDR1 is SGHTA, CDR2 FQGNSA, per germline.

This clonotype was recorded at least ten times. J is TRBJ2-2 and V is TRBV6-4; 10 positions agree with TRBD2. The CDR3 runs to 15 residues. V shed 4 bases, J shed 1 base, and the junction held 0 bases outside the gene matches. Germline CDR1 reads MRHNA; CDR2 reads SNTAGT. This chain's CDR3 is CASSGTSGNTGELFF. CDR3 nucleotide sequence: TGTGCCAGCAGTGGGACTAGCGGGAACACCGGGGAGCTGTTTTTT.

This clonotype was observed at least ten times. The chain is built from TRBV7-3 and TRBJ2-1; TRBD2 matches at 7 bases. The CDR3 is made up of 15 amino acids. V was pared by 4 bases and J by 0 bases, with 3 bases of the junction left unmatched. Germline CDR1 is SGHTA and CDR2 is FQGTGA. The CDR3 sequence is CASSSGGSSYNEQFF. The CDR3 DNA reads as TGTGCCAGCAGCTCGGGCGGGAGCTCCTACAATGAGCAGTTCTTC.

This clonotype occurred many times. The V gene is TRBV29-1, the J gene TRBJ2-3; 7 nucleotides agree with TRBD2. Germline values: CDR1 SQVTM, CDR2 ANQGSEA. This CDR3 has 12 amino acids. Trimming removed 6 bases from V and 2 bases from J; junction bases left unmatched: 2. The CDR3 region has the DNA TGCAGCGTCAGGGACTACACAGATACGCAGTATTTT. It specifies CSVRDYTDTQYF.

The chain recombines TRBV7-2 with TRBJ1-3; no clear D gene. Germline assignment: CDR1 SGHTA and CDR2 FQGNSA. V was cut by 2 bases and J by 4 bases, with 12 bases left in between. This CDR3 comprises 15 residues. The CDR3 DNA reads as TGTGCCAGCAGCTTATACGTTCTCCGGGGAAACACCATATATTTT. It translates to CASSLYVLRGNTIYF.

Many counts were recorded for this clonotype. The chain carries TRBV11-2 and TRBJ2-2; D may be TRBD1 or TRBD2 (5 bases each). The CDR3 contains 14 residues. Trimming removed 8 bases at V and 0 bases at J, with 10 bases between. CDR1 SGHAT and CDR2 FQNNGV come from the germline V gene. CDR3 in amino acids: CASRRDPNTGELFF. The CDR3 nucleotides are TGTGCCAGCCGCCGGGACCCGAACACCGGGGAGCTGTTTTTT.

Many counts were recorded for this clonotype. This chain links TRBV6-2 or TRBV6-3 with TRBJ1-4; 7 bases agree with TRBD1. J gave up 8 bases and V 5 bases, and 2 bases lay outside the gene matches. Germline lookup yields CDR1 MNHEY and CDR2 SVGEGT. This CDR3 is 12 amino acids long. CDR3 sequence: CASSGDSEKLFF. The CDR3 DNA follows: TGTGCCAGCAGTGGGGACAGCGAAAAACTGTTTTTT.